The 27 T cell receptor beta chains below come from one sample, sequenced in a study of cytomegalovirus exposure and HLA in healthy donors. It was with 60 Vbeta and 13 Jbeta primers that the PCR ran. Assay used: immunoSEQ multiplex PCR; TCRdb lists only in-frame clones, some missing. This sample has more than 110,000 clones; roughly four fifths occur once, and the top ten carry about 3.9%. The sequenced sample was PBMCs. The receptors derive from a man aged 40-55 years in good health and CMV-seropositive.

As to this clone: Distinct nucleotide sequences in the sample also encode this CDR3. This chain uses TRBV27 with TRBJ1-1; D is undetermined. The CDR3 loop spans 13 amino acids. The V gene's germline CDR1 is MNHEY and CDR2 SMNVEV (reference sequence). V was cut by 2 bases and J by 2 bases, with 6 bases left in between. CDR3 protein: CASSLGGNTEAFF. CDR3 DNA sequence: TGTGCCAGCAGTTTAGGAGGCAACACTGAAGCTTTCTTT.

Only one count was recorded for this clone. J is TRBJ2-1 and V is TRBV5-1, with TRBD2 matching over 7 bases. Germline V gives CDR1 SGHRS, CDR2 YFSETQ. Trimming cost V 3 bases and J 0 bases; bases outside gene matches: 6. The CDR3 has 16 residues. CDR3 in amino acids: CASSSQAGSSYNEQFF. The CDR3 DNA reads TGCGCCAGCAGCTCCCAAGCGGGGAGCTCCTACAATGAGCAGTTCTTC.

V and J are TRBV9 and TRBJ2-3; TRBD2 matches at 7 bases. J lost 5 bases, V lost 4 bases, and 7 bases had no gene match. The CDR3 is 14 residues long. The germline gives CDR1 SGDLS, CDR2 YYNGEE. The CDR3 coding sequence is TGTGCCAGCAGCCCACGGACTAGAGAAGATACGCAGTATTTT. Translated: CASSPRTREDTQYF.

This clone showed up just a few times. Other DNA sequences of this sample code for an identical CDR3. The V call is TRBV5-1, the J call TRBJ2-3, with D possibly matching TRBD1 (6 bases). The CDR3 sequence is 14 residues long. The germline CDR1 and CDR2 sequences are SGHRS and YFSETQ. V shed 5 bases and J shed 2 bases, with 12 bases lying between them. CDR3 residues: CASSLTGTTDTQYF. The CDR3 nucleotides read TGCGCCAGCAGTCTGACAGGTACCACAGATACGCAGTATTTT.

This clone was counted a few times. This chain joins TRBV4-1 and TRBJ1-3, with TRBD1 matching over 7 bases. This CDR3 has 15 residues. V lost 1 base to trimming and J lost 5 bases; unmatched junction nucleotides: 5. Germline V CDR1 and CDR2: MGHRA, YSYEKL. For the CDR3, the DNA is TGCGCCAGCAGCCAAGTGACAGGGTCCCGAAACACCATATATTTT. Its protein product is CASSQVTGSRNTIYF.

The chain joins TRBV9 to TRBJ1-2; a weak D match, TRBD1 (5 bases). The length of the CDR3 is 16 residues. Germline CDR1 is SGDLS and CDR2 is YYNGEE. V lost 2 bases, J lost 1 base, and 15 bases lay in between. The CDR3 coding sequence is TGTGCCAGCAGCGTGGCGAGTGGGGCGGTTAACTATGGCTACACCTTC. It yields the protein CASSVASGAVNYGYTF.

As concerns this clone: At one end, the junction sequence differs from germline, possibly due to a read error. The rearrangement uses TRBV2 and TRBJ2-2, with 9 bases fitting TRBD1. This CDR3 has 17 residues. Germline CDR1 SNHLY, CDR2 FYNNEI. The DNA for the CDR3 is TGTGCCAGCAGTGTTAGTTTAGGGACAGGGCACACCGGGGAGCTGCTTTTT. Residues: CASSVSLGTGHTGELLF.

The chain combines TRBV11-1 with TRBJ1-1, with D perhaps TRBD1 (5 bases). The germline V gene has CDR1 SGHAT and CDR2 FQDESV (reference sequence). This CDR3 is built from 11 residues. Trimming stripped 6 bases from V and 5 bases from J, with 7 bases between. The CDR3 region has the DNA TGTGCCAGCAGTGGGGGGACTGAAGCTTTCTTT. Residues: CASSGGTEAFF.

The V call is TRBV5-8, the J call TRBJ2-4; D may be TRBD2 (5 bases). Looked up from germline, CDR1 is SGHTS and CDR2 is YDEGEE. Trimming shortened V by 3 bases and J by 5 bases, and 6 bases separated the two germline ends. This CDR3 has 12 residues. The CDR3 DNA reads as TGTGCCAGCAGCTACGGGGAAAACATTCAGTACTTC. Translated, it gives CASSYGENIQYF. Together with reference TRBV5-8 and TRBJ2-4, the CDR3 gives the full variable domain: EAGVTQSPTHLIKTRGQQATLRCSPISGHTSVYWYQQALGLGLQFLLWYDEGEERNRGNFPPRFSGRQFPNYSSELNVNALELEDSALYLCASSYGENIQYFGAGTRLSVL.

This clone was observed a single time. V and J are TRBV7-2 and TRBJ2-1, with D perhaps TRBD1 (6 bases). Germline CDR1 SGHTA, CDR2 FQGNSA. V lost 0 bases and J 0 bases, leaving 9 bases between the germline ends. CDR3 length: 16 residues. CDR3 region: CASSLAGASSYNEQFF. In DNA, the CDR3 is TGTGCCAGCAGCTTAGCGGGGGCGAGCTCCTACAATGAGCAGTTCTTC.

The V call is TRBV5-4, the J call TRBJ1-2, with 11 bases identical to TRBD1. The CDR3 is 17 residues long. The germline V gene has CDR1 SGHNT and CDR2 YYREEE (reference sequence). Unmatched junction bases numbered 8, after V lost 4 bases and J lost 0 bases. As DNA, the CDR3 is TGTGCCAGCAGCCGTCCGGGACAGGGGGATTCTAACTATGGCTACACCTTC. Its translation is CASSRPGQGDSNYGYTF.

V usage is TRBV5-1 and J usage is TRBJ1-1; D is perhaps TRBD1 (6 bases). In germline, CDR1 is SGHRS, CDR2 YFSETQ. Trimming took off 7 bases at V and 3 bases at J, with 19 bases between the two ends. The CDR3 covers 15 residues. CDR3: CASGISTGTYTEAFF. In DNA, the CDR3 is TGCGCCAGCGGAATCTCAACAGGGACCTACACTGAAGCTTTCTTT.

The genes are TRBV11-2 and TRBJ2-3; D is unclear. This CDR3 contains 16 residues. Germline CDR1 is SGHAT and CDR2 is FQNNGV. With 1 base removed from V and 0 bases from J, the gap between germline ends came to 11 bases. CDR3 coding DNA: TGTGCCAGCAGCTTAGGTCTACGGTGGAGCACAGATACGCAGTATTTT. As protein: CASSLGLRWSTDTQYF.

J is TRBJ2-7 and V is TRBV11-2, with D tentatively TRBD2 (7 bases). From germline, CDR1 is SGHAT and CDR2 FQNNGV. The CDR3 runs to 16 residues. Trimming removed 7 bases at V and 3 bases at J, with 22 bases between. CDR3 region: CASIPAGGGEVYEQYF. CDR3 coding DNA: TGTGCCAGCATTCCCGCTGGGGGGGGCGAAGTCTACGAGCAGTACTTC. The full variable domain, with the rest looked up from reference TRBV11-2 and TRBJ2-7, is EAGVAQSPRYKIIEKRQSVAFWCNPISGHATLYWYQQILGQGPKLLIQFQNNGVVDDSQLPKDRFSAERLKGVDSTLKIQPAKLEDSAVYLCASIPAGGGEVYEQYFGPGTRLTVT.

The sample holds one count of this clone. The CDR3 reads CASSPPGTSNYGYTF. The CDR3 region has the DNA TGCGCCAGCAGCCCCCCCGGGACATCCAACTATGGCTACACCTTC. This sequence joins TRBV5-1 and TRBJ1-2, with D perhaps TRBD1 (6 bases). Germline values: CDR1 SGHRS, CDR2 YFSETQ. The CDR3 spans 15 residues. V was clipped by 4 bases and J by 2 bases, with 15 bases between them.

The CDR3 DNA sequence: TGTGCCTGGAGTAAGCGCTACGAGCAGTACTTC. As protein: CAWSKRYEQYF. The chain recombines TRBV30 with TRBJ2-7; D remains ambiguous. Per the germline V gene, CDR1 is GTSNPN and CDR2 is SVGIG (reference sequence). This CDR3 region has 11 residues. V lost 2 bases, J lost 3 bases, and 5 bases lay in between.

This chain connects TRBV19 to TRBJ1-2, with TRBD1 matching over 9 bases. This CDR3 comprises 17 residues. Germline V gene data show CDR1 as LNHDA and CDR2 as SQIVND (reference sequence). V was pared by 5 bases and J by 2 bases, with 12 bases of the junction left unmatched. CDR3 DNA: TGTGCCAGTAGTGGGCAGGGACAGGGATGGAGCAACTATGGCTACACCTTC. This translates into CASSGQGQGWSNYGYTF.

This clone was counted a single time. The chain links TRBV5-1 to TRBJ2-5, with D perhaps TRBD2 (6 bases). V lost 2 bases, J lost 4 bases, and 15 bases lay in between. CDR1 is SGHRS, CDR2 YFSETQ, per germline. This CDR3 is 15 amino acids long. The CDR3 nucleotides read TGCGCCAGCAGCTTCGGAGGGGCGTGGGGAGAGACCCAGTACTTC. It encodes CASSFGGAWGETQYF.

The chain has TRBV2 and TRBJ2-5; D perhaps matches TRBD2 (6 bases). The J call may be wrong; the DNA end is better matched by TRBJ2-7. Germline CDR1 SNHLY, CDR2 FYNNEI. The CDR3 is made up of 14 amino acids. The CDR3 nucleotides are TGTGCCAGCAGTTCCGGGACTTCCTTTTACGAGCAGTACTTC. It yields the protein CASSSGTSFYEQYF.

This clone was observed a single time. The chain employs TRBV5-5 and TRBJ1-2, with a tentative D call TRBD1 (6 bases). The V end lost 2 bases, the J end lost 6 bases, and 14 bases lay between the germline ends. The V gene's germline CDR1 is SGHKS and CDR2 YYEKEE (reference sequence). The CDR3 is 14 amino acids. CDR3 sequence: CASSLRQTGNGYTF. Written as DNA, the CDR3 is TGTGCCAGCAGCTTAAGACAAACAGGGAATGGCTACACCTTC.

The V and J genes are TRBV9 and TRBJ2-1, with TRBD1 as a possible D gene (5 bases). CDR3 length equals 14 residues. The ends were cut back, 1 base at V and 12 bases at J, with 17 bases in the middle. Germline V CDR1 and CDR2: SGDLS, YYNGEE. For the CDR3, the DNA is TGTGCCAGCAGCGTAATGGCAGGGCAATCGAGGCAGTTCTTC. Translating it yields CASSVMAGQSRQFF.

This chain links TRBV7-9 with TRBJ2-7; tentative D call: TRBD1 (5 bases). The germline CDR1 and CDR2 sequences are SEHNR and FQNEAQ (reference sequence). Trimming took off 4 bases at V and 4 bases at J, with 14 bases between the two ends. This CDR3 spans 14 amino acids. Here the CDR3 reads CASSYPGNAYEQYF. CDR3 in DNA: TGTGCCAGCAGCTACCCAGGGAACGCTTACGAGCAGTACTTC. Using reference TRBV7-9 and TRBJ2-7 for the parts outside the CDR3, the full variable domain is DTGVSQNPRHKITKRGQNVTFRCDPISEHNRLYWYRQTLGQGPEFLTYFQNEAQLEKSRLLSDRFSAERPKGSFSTLEIQRTEQGDSAMYLCASSYPGNAYEQYFGPGTRLTVT.

V is TRBV6-6 and J is TRBJ1-1; D might be TRBD1 (5 bases). Germline CDR1 reads MNHNY; CDR2 reads SVGAGI (reference sequence). The CDR3 is 13 amino acids. Trimming removed 7 bases from V and 1 base from J, with 10 bases in between. The CDR3 sequence: CASTIQENTEAFF. CDR3 sequence (DNA): TGTGCCAGCACTATACAGGAGAACACTGAAGCTTTCTTT.

The chain has TRBV2 and TRBJ2-1; 11 positions match TRBD2. The CDR3 consists of 15 residues. The germline V gene encodes CDR1 SNHLY and CDR2 FYNNEI. Trimming removed 6 bases from V and 10 bases from J; junction bases left unmatched: 11. The CDR3 region has the DNA TGTGCCAGCAGCCGGGAGGGACTAGCGGTGGGGGAGCAGTTCTTC. This sequence encodes CASSREGLAVGEQFF.

The CDR3 is CSVRAGGKAGELFF. CDR3 nucleotide sequence: TGCAGCGTAAGAGCGGGAGGAAAGGCCGGGGAGCTGTTTTTT. The chain recombines TRBV29-1 with TRBJ2-2, with TRBD2 matching over 9 bases. This CDR3 comprises 14 residues. The germline V gene encodes CDR1 SQVTM and CDR2 ANQGSEA. Trimming removed 6 bases from V and 6 bases from J; junction bases left unmatched: 8.

This clone was seen once. V is TRBV9 and J is TRBJ1-1; D is undetermined. Trimming took 4 bases from V and 2 from J, leaving 18 bases between them. The CDR3 is made up of 16 amino acids. CDR1 and CDR2 from the germline V gene are SGDLS and YYNGEE. For the CDR3, the DNA is TGTGCCAGCAGCCCTCAAGGTCCAGGAACTAACACTGAAGCTTTCTTT. This gives the protein CASSPQGPGTNTEAFF.

The rearrangement uses TRBV7-9 and TRBJ2-5, with a weak D call TRBD1 (6 bases). CDR3 length equals 12 residues. With 3 bases removed from V and 9 bases from J, the gap between germline ends came to 11 bases. The V gene's germline CDR1 is SEHNR and CDR2 FQNEAQ (reference sequence). The CDR3 loop is CASSLDSLAQYF. CDR3 nucleotides: TGTGCCAGCAGCTTGGACAGTCTGGCCCAGTACTTC.